The 32 T cell receptor beta chains listed next were all sequenced from one sample in a study of blood T cell repertoires in COVID-19. Assay: immunoSEQ multiplex PCR; the TCRdb copy retains only in-frame clones and omits some. The sample includes around 200,000 clones, around 85% seen only once; the top ten take 2.5% to 3.5%. The sequencing input was PBMCs or T cells enriched from blood (not recorded which). Receptors were obtained from a woman aged 50 to 60 in a cohort exposed to, infected with or recovered from COVID-19 (not recorded which).

This clone was counted between two and nine times. V usage is TRBV27 and J usage is TRBJ2-2; 7 bases fit TRBD1. The junction had 6 bases not matched to a gene; V was cut back by 3 bases and J by 5 bases. CDR1 and CDR2 from the germline V gene are MNHEY and SMNVEV (reference sequence). CDR3 length equals 15 residues. Here the CDR3 DNA reads TGTGCCAGCAGTTTCGCAGGGGGTTGGACCGGGGAGCTGTTTTTT. It translates to CASSFAGGWTGELFF.

The chain carries TRBV5-4 and TRBJ1-2, with 8 bases identical to TRBD1. Trimming at V came to 5 bases and at J to 1 base, leaving 13 bases not matched to a gene. The CDR3 is 17 residues long. Per germline, CDR1 SGHNT and CDR2 YYREEE (reference sequence). CDR3 nucleotide sequence: TGTGCCAGCAGACCTGGACAGGGTATTGGGGTTAACTATGGCTACACCTTC. Protein product: CASRPGQGIGVNYGYTF.

CDR3 residues: CASSVEENSPLHF. The CDR3 region has the DNA TGTGCCAGCAGTGTGGAGGAGAATTCACCCCTCCACTTT. The chain is built from TRBV6-4 and TRBJ1-6, with D unresolved. Between the trimmed V and J ends, which lost 4 bases and 7 bases, there was a span of 8 bases. Germline-derived CDR1 and CDR2 are MRHNA and SNTAGT. This CDR3 spans 13 amino acids.

The chain combines TRBV10-3 with TRBJ1-2; D perhaps matches TRBD1 (5 bases). V was trimmed by 8 bases and J by 4 bases, leaving 17 bases between them. The germline CDR1 and CDR2 sequences are ENHRY and SYGVKD. This CDR3 has 14 residues. CDR3 amino acids: CAISSAGKLYGYTF. The CDR3 DNA reads TGTGCCATCTCCTCCGCAGGGAAACTCTATGGCTACACCTTC.

V is TRBV3-1 (or the pseudogene TRBV3-2) and J is TRBJ2-7; TRBD1 aligns across 7 bases. The junction had 12 bases not matched to a gene; V was cut back by 1 base and J by 0 bases. Germline-derived CDR1 and CDR2 are LGHDT and YNNKEL (reference sequence). The CDR3 extends over 18 amino acids. The CDR3 spells CASSQGWLGGDSSYEQYF. CDR3 DNA sequence: TGTGCCAGCAGCCAAGGTTGGTTAGGGGGCGACAGCTCCTACGAGCAGTACTTC.

This clone was found once. The chain has TRBV3-1 (or the pseudogene TRBV3-2) and TRBJ2-7; 14 nucleotides agree with TRBD2. The CDR3 is 16 residues long. Trimming at V came to 4 bases and at J to 5 bases, leaving 7 bases not matched to a gene. Germline loops: CDR1 LGHDT, CDR2 YNNKEL (reference sequence). In DNA form, the CDR3 reads TGTGCCAGCAGCCCGACTAGCGGGGGGGCCGGGAACGAGCAGTACTTC. Translated: CASSPTSGGAGNEQYF.

CDR3: CASSQTSGQRSPLHF. The CDR3 DNA follows: TGTGCCAGCAGCCAAACTTCGGGACAGCGGTCACCCCTCCACTTT. V gene TRBV3-1 (or the pseudogene TRBV3-2) combines with J gene TRBJ1-6, with 7 positions matching TRBD1. The V segment lost 2 bases and the J segment 10 bases; nucleotides outside the gene matches: 8. CDR3 size: 15 residues. Germline values: CDR1 LGHDT, CDR2 YNNKEL (reference sequence).

This rearrangement joins TRBV5-6 to TRBJ1-2; 8 positions agree with TRBD1. Trimming cost V 0 bases and J 4 bases; bases outside gene matches: 8. The CDR3 has 16 residues. Germline V lookup: CDR1 SGHDT, CDR2 YYEEEE. CDR3 nucleotide sequence: TGTGCCAGCAGCTTGGTAGGGCAGGGGGCGGTCTATGGCTACACCTTC. Its translation is CASSLVGQGAVYGYTF.

This sequence joins TRBV30 and TRBJ1-1, with D possibly TRBD1 on 6 matching bases. Germline CDR1 is GTSNPN and CDR2 is SVGIG (reference sequence). This CDR3 has 15 amino acids. V gave up 4 bases and J gave up 6 bases, with 21 bases separating them. CDR3: CAWILGGGALAEAFF. CDR3 bases: TGTGCCTGGATTCTGGGCGGGGGCGCCCTAGCTGAAGCTTTCTTT.

The chain couples TRBV11-1 to TRBJ1-1; 9 bases map to TRBD1. Germline V gives CDR1 SGHAT, CDR2 FQDESV (reference sequence). V lost 2 bases and J lost 1; bases outside the gene matches: 2. The CDR3 is 15 amino acids. The CDR3 reads CASSLQTGGNTEAFF. CDR3 bases: TGTGCCAGCAGCTTACAGACAGGGGGGAACACTGAAGCTTTCTTT.

Turning to this clone: At the DNA level, this CDR3 is encoded by other sequences in the same sample as well. The J gene is TRBJ2-1, the V gene TRBV7-2; D ambiguous. The CDR3 is made up of 14 amino acids. Trimming took off 1 base at V and 5 bases at J, with 9 bases between the two ends. Germline loops: CDR1 SGHTA, CDR2 FQGNSA. The CDR3 is CASSLVHRNNEQFF. The CDR3 nucleotides read TGTGCCAGCAGCTTAGTGCACAGAAACAATGAGCAGTTCTTC.

J is TRBJ1-3 and V is TRBV5-8, with D unclear. Germline lookup yields CDR1 SGHTS and CDR2 YDEGEE. This CDR3 is built from 14 residues. V was trimmed by 0 bases and J by 7 bases, leaving 11 bases between them. The chain's CDR3 is CASSLAVFRNTIYF. DNA for the CDR3: TGTGCCAGCAGCTTGGCCGTATTTCGGAACACCATATATTTT. The complete variable domain, with remaining parts taken from reference TRBV5-8 and TRBJ1-3, reads EAGVTQSPTHLIKTRGQQATLRCSPISGHTSVYWYQQALGLGLQFLLWYDEGEERNRGNFPPRFSGRQFPNYSSELNVNALELEDSALYLCASSLAVFRNTIYFGEGSWLTVV.

In DNA, the CDR3 is TGTGCCAGCAGCCAAGAAAGGGACAGGGGGCGCGGGAGCAATCAGCCCCAGCATTTT. Protein: CASSQERDRGRGSNQPQHF. The chain employs TRBV3-1 (or the pseudogene TRBV3-2) and TRBJ1-5, with 12 bases identical to TRBD1. With 0 bases clipped from V and 1 base from J, the junction kept 7 bases outside the gene matches. Looked up from germline, CDR1 is LGHDT and CDR2 is YNNKEL (reference sequence). There are 19 residues in the CDR3.

This clone turned up a few times. The rearrangement links TRBV4-2 to TRBJ2-1; TRBD1 is a possible D gene (6 bases). V shed 0 bases and J shed 7 bases, with 13 bases lying between them. This CDR3 is built from 15 residues. Germline loops: CDR1 LGHNA, CDR2 YNFKEQ. CDR3 nucleotide sequence: TGTGCCAGCAGCCAAGAGGTCACAGGGAGTAATGAGCAGTTCTTC. Its protein is CASSQEVTGSNEQFF.

The chain recombines TRBV5-1 with TRBJ2-5, with a possible D match to TRBD1 (5 bases). CDR3 length: 14 residues. V lost 4 bases to trimming and J lost 4 bases, with 14 bases between them. Germline V gives CDR1 SGHRS, CDR2 YFSETQ. CDR3 amino acids: CASSPGQGRETQYF. DNA for the CDR3: TGCGCCAGCAGCCCTGGTCAGGGCCGAGAGACCCAGTACTTC.

The gene calls are TRBV7-2 and TRBJ1-1; TRBD1 aligns across 8 bases. This CDR3 contains 14 residues. The junction had 9 bases not matched to a gene; V was cut back by 8 bases and J by 4 bases. CDR1 is SGHTA and CDR2 is FQGNSA in the germline V gene. The CDR3 sequence is CASGARGLVTEAFF. In DNA form, the CDR3 reads TGTGCCAGCGGGGCCAGGGGGCTCGTCACTGAAGCTTTCTTT.

This clone was seen only once. CDR3 bases: TGTGCCAGCAGCACCCGGGACAGAGGGAACTATGGCTACACCTTC. This sequence encodes CASSTRDRGNYGYTF. The J gene is TRBJ1-2, the V gene TRBV4-2; 7 nucleotides agree with TRBD1. CDR1 is LGHNA and CDR2 is YNFKEQ in the germline V gene. The CDR3 length is 15 residues. The trim removed 5 bases at V and 2 bases at J, leaving 8 bases unmatched.

This clone appeared once. The V gene is TRBV16, the J gene TRBJ2-3; the D is unclear. From germline, CDR1 is KGHSY and CDR2 FQNENV. The V end lost 4 bases, the J end lost 0 bases, and 5 bases lay between the germline ends. The CDR3 has 13 amino acids. The DNA of the CDR3 is TGTGCCAGCAGCCCCTCTAGCACAGATACGCAGTATTTT. Residues: CASSPSSTDTQYF.

The chain has TRBV10-3 and TRBJ1-2, with a tentative D call TRBD1 (6 bases). V lost 5 bases and J lost 5, with 21 bases in between. Germline values: CDR1 ENHRY, CDR2 SYGVKD. The CDR3 is 16 residues long. This CDR3 reads CAISWITGTQYYGYTF. In nucleotides, the CDR3 is TGTGCCATCAGTTGGATTACCGGGACACAGTATTATGGCTACACCTTC.

This rearrangement joins TRBV18 to TRBJ1-4; D gene ambiguous. With 3 bases removed from V and 16 bases from J, the gap between germline ends came to 18 bases. Per germline, CDR1 KGHSH and CDR2 LQKENI. The CDR3 has 13 amino acids. This CDR3 reads CASSPAKEGREFF. In nucleotides, the CDR3 is TGTGCCAGCTCACCCGCCAAGGAGGGAAGGGAGTTTTTT.

CDR3: CASSLYREPRNTEAFF. The CDR3 coding sequence is TGCGCCAGCAGCTTGTACAGGGAGCCGAGGAACACTGAAGCTTTCTTT. The V gene is TRBV5-1, the J gene TRBJ1-1; D perhaps matches TRBD1 (6 bases). V was shortened by 1 base and J by 1 base, with 14 bases between the two germline ends. The CDR3 contains 16 residues. CDR1 SGHRS and CDR2 YFSETQ come from the germline V gene.

This clone came up once. This rearrangement joins TRBV5-6 to TRBJ2-3, with TRBD2 matching over 9 bases. This CDR3 comprises 17 residues. The germline CDR1 and CDR2 sequences are SGHDT and YYEEEE. V shed 2 bases and J 0 bases; nucleotides not matched to a gene: 7. The CDR3: CASSLMRGGSSTDTQYF. CDR3 bases: TGTGCCAGCAGCTTAATGCGGGGGGGAAGTAGCACAGATACGCAGTATTTT.

The chain uses TRBV5-1 and TRBJ1-2; D uncertain. This CDR3 comprises 14 residues. V was trimmed by 4 bases and J by 1 base, leaving 11 bases between them. Germline values: CDR1 SGHRS, CDR2 YFSETQ. CDR3 amino acids: CASSARLSNYGYTF. The DNA of the CDR3 is TGCGCCAGCAGCGCAAGACTGAGTAACTATGGCTACACCTTC.

The V call is TRBV12-3 or TRBV12-4, the J call TRBJ1-5; the D is unclear. V lost 1 base, J lost 4 bases, and 5 bases lay in between. This CDR3 is built from 13 residues. For the CDR3, the DNA is TGTGCCAGCAGTTTAGAACAGAATCAGCCCCAGCATTTT. Protein sequence: CASSLEQNQPQHF.

On this clone: One junction end disagrees with the germline gene, perhaps due to a read error. The CDR3 protein is CPHLTGGDQPQHF. The CDR3 DNA follows: TGCCCACACCTAACAGGGGGCGATCAGCCCCAGCATTTT. The V call is TRBV30, the J call TRBJ1-5; 9 positions match TRBD1. This CDR3 has 13 residues. CDR1 and CDR2 from the germline V gene are GTSNPN and SVGIG (reference sequence).

Written as DNA, the CDR3 is TGTGCCAGCAGACCAGGGGTAAGGGGAGCTTTCTTT. Encoded protein: CASRPGVRGAFF. The chain combines TRBV28 with TRBJ1-1; D might be TRBD1 (6 bases). V gave up 6 bases and J gave up 10 bases, with 15 bases separating them. The CDR3 spans 12 residues. The germline CDR1 and CDR2 sequences are MDHEN and SYDVKM.

V gene TRBV4-1 combines with J gene TRBJ2-7; TRBD1 matches at 11 bases. Germline V lookup: CDR1 MGHRA, CDR2 YSYEKL. Germline trimming cut 2 bases from V and 6 bases from J; bases unmatched to any gene: 6. The CDR3 covers 15 residues. CDR3 sequence (DNA): TGCGCCAGCAGCCAATCGGGACAGGGGGTTGGCGAGCAGTACTTC. Amino acid sequence: CASSQSGQGVGEQYF.

The chain combines TRBV18 with TRBJ1-2; 10 positions match TRBD1. The CDR3 spans 15 residues. Germline lookup yields CDR1 KGHSH and CDR2 LQKENI. Trimming cost V 3 bases and J 2 bases; bases outside gene matches: 3. The CDR3 DNA is TGTGCCAGCTCACCCCAGGGACAGGGGAACTATGGCTACACCTTC. Its translation is CASSPQGQGNYGYTF. Drawing the rest from reference TRBV18 and TRBJ1-2, the complete variable domain is NAGVMQNPRHLVRRRGQEARLRCSPMKGHSHVYWYRQLPEEGLKFMVYLQKENIIDESGMPKERFSAEFPKEGPSILRIQQVVRGDSAAYFCASSPQGQGNYGYTFGSGTRLTVV.

This chain's CDR3 is CASSFGQQVNTGELFF. CDR3 nucleotides: TGTGCCAGCAGTTTTGGACAGCAAGTGAACACCGGGGAGCTGTTTTTT. The V call is TRBV4-2, the J call TRBJ2-2; possible D gene TRBD1, 6 bases. Trimming left V 6 bases short and J 1 base short, with 15 bases between. Germline V gene data show CDR1 as LGHNA and CDR2 as YNFKEQ. This CDR3 is 16 amino acids long.

The chain joins TRBV2 to TRBJ2-1, with TRBD2 identical over 8 bases. Germline lookup yields CDR1 SNHLY and CDR2 FYNNEI. Trimming took 1 base from V and 13 from J; bases not matched to a gene: 6. The CDR3 totals 13 residues. The CDR3 DNA is TGTGCCAGCAGTGAAGGTGTGCGGGGGGATCAGTTCTTC. Protein sequence: CASSEGVRGDQFF.

A note on this clone: Other DNA sequences within the sample encode an identical CDR3. The chain uses TRBV12-3 or TRBV12-4 and TRBJ1-2; D might be TRBD1 (6 bases). V was cut by 1 base and J by 4 bases, with 7 bases left in between. CDR3 length: 13 residues. CDR3 coding DNA: TGTGCCAGCAGTTTAGAGGGGGTCTATGGCTACACCTTC. This encodes CASSLEGVYGYTF.

The chain links TRBV18 to TRBJ2-1; TRBD2 matches 8 bases. Germline CDR1 KGHSH, CDR2 LQKENI. The CDR3 is made up of 15 amino acids. J lost 4 bases, V lost 1 base, and 3 bases had no gene match. CDR3 DNA sequence: TGTGCCAGCTCACCACGCGGGGGGATGTACAATGAGCAGTTCTTC. It is translated as CASSPRGGMYNEQFF.